This note documents a single TCR beta chain sequence. The entry originates in a study of shared clonotypes between healthy human individuals. CDR1 and CDR2 from the germline V gene are SGHRS and YFSETQ. The CDR3 has 14 residues. V trimming: 4 bases; J trimming: 3 bases; junction bases outside the gene matches: 5. The genomic DNA of each subset was split evenly across several immunoSEQ plates. TCRdb keeps only in-frame clones here, not all; method: immunoSEQ multiplex PCR. The table has fewer than 1.6 million clones, 97% to 99% seen once. Partitioning of CD4+ cells yielded a CD45RA+ naive subset and a CD45RA-negative memory subset.

The receptor comes from a man aged 25-40 years in good health. The sequenced material came from naive CD4+ T cells sorted from blood. This sample's subset: CD45RA+ positively selected. The chain links TRBV5-1 to TRBJ1-1; 8 bases agree with TRBD1. CDR3 loop: CASSMTGVDTEAFF. CDR3 nucleotides: TGCGCCAGCAGCATGACAGGGGTCGACACTGAAGCTTTCTTT.